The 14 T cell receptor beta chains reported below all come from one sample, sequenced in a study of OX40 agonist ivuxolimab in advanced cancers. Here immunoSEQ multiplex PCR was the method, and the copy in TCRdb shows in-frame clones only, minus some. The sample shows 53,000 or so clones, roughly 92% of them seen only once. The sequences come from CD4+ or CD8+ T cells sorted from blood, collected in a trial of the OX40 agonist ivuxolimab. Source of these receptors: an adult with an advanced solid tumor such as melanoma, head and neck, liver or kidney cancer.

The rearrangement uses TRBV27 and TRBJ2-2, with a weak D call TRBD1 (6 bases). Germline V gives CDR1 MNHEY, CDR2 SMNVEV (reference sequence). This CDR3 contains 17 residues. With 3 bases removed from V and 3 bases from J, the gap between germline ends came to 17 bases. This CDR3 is CASSFSAGERDTGELFF. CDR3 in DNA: TGTGCCAGCAGTTTTTCCGCAGGGGAACGGGACACCGGGGAGCTGTTTTTT.

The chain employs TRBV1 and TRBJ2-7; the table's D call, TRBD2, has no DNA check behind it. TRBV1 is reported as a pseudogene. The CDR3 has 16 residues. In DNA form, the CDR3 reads TGCACCAGCAGCCAGAAAGCGGGAGAGAGCTCCTACGAGCAGTACTTC. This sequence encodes CTSSQKAGESSYEQYF.

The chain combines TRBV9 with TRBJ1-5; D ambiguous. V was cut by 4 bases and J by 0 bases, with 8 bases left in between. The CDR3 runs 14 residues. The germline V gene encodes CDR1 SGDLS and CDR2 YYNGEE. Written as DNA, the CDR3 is TGTGCCAGCAGCCCGACATATAGCAATCAGCCCCAGCATTTT. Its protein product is CASSPTYSNQPQHF.

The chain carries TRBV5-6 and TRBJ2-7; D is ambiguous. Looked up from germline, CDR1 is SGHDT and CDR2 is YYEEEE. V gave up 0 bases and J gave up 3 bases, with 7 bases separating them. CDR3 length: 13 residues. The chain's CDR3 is CASSLGQIYEQYF. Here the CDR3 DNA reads TGTGCCAGCAGCTTGGGCCAGATCTACGAGCAGTACTTC.

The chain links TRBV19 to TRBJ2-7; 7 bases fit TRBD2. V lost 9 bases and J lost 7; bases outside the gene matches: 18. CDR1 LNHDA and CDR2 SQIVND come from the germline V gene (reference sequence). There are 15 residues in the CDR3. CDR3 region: CASSWGAGRAREQYF. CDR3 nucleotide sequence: TGTGCCAGCTCTTGGGGAGCGGGACGGGCTCGGGAGCAGTACTTC.

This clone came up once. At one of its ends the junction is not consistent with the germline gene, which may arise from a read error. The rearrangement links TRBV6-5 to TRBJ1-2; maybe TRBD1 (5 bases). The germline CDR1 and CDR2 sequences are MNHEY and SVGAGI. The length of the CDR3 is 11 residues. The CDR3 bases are TGTGCCAGCAGTACGACCGGGACTCGCATCTTC. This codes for CASSTTGTRIF.

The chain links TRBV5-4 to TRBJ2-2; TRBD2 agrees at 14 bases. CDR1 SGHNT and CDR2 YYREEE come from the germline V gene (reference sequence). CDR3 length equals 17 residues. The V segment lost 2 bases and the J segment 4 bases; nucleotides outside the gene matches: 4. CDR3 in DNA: TGTGCCAGCAGCTTACCGGGACTAGCGGGAGTCACCGGGGAGCTGTTTTTT. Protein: CASSLPGLAGVTGELFF.

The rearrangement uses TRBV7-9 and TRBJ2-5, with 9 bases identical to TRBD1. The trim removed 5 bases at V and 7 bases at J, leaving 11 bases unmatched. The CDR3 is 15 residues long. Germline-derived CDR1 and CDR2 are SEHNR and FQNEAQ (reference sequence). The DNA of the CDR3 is TGTGCCAGCAGCCCTGGACAGGGGAGGCCAGTGACCCAGTACTTC. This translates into CASSPGQGRPVTQYF.

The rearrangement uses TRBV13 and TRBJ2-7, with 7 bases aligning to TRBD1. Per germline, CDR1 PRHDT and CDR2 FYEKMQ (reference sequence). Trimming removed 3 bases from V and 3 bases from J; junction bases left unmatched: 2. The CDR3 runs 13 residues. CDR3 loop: CASSLGQFYEQYF. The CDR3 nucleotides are TGTGCCAGCAGCTTGGGACAGTTCTACGAGCAGTACTTC. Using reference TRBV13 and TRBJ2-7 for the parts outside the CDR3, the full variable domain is AAGVIQSPRHLIKEKRETATLKCYPIPRHDTVYWYQQGPGQDPQFLISFYEKMQSDKGSIPDRFSAQQFSDYHSELNMSSLELGDSALYFCASSLGQFYEQYFGPGTRLTVT.

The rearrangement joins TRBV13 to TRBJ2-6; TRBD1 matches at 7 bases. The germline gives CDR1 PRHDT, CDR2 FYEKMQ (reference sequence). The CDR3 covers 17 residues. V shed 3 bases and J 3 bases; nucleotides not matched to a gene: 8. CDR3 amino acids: CASSFGHRGNGANVLTF. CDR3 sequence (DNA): TGTGCCAGCAGCTTCGGCCACAGGGGAAATGGGGCCAACGTCCTGACTTTC.

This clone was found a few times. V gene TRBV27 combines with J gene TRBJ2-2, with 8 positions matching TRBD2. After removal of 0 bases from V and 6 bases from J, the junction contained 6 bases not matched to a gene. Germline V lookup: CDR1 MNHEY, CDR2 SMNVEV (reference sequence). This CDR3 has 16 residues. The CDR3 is CASSLSAGGHPGELFF. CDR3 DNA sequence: TGTGCCAGCAGTTTATCGGCGGGAGGCCATCCCGGGGAGCTGTTTTTT.

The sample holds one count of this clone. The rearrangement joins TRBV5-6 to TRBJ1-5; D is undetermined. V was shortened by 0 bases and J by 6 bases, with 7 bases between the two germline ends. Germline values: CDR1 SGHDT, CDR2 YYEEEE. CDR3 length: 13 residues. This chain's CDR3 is CASSLGGGQPQHF. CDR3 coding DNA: TGTGCCAGCAGCTTGGGAGGAGGTCAGCCCCAGCATTTT.

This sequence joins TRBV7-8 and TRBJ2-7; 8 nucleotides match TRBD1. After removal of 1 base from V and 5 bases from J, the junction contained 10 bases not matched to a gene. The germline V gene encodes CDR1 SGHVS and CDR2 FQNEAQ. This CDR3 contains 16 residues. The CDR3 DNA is TGTGCCAGCAGCTTAGGCGGGACAGGTACGAACCACGAGCAGTACTTC. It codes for CASSLGGTGTNHEQYF.

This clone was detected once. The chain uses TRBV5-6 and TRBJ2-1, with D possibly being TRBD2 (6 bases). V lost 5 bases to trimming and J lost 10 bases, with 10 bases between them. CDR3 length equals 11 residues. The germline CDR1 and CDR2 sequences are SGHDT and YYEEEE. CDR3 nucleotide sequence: TGTGCCAGCAGTCGCGGGAACGAGCAGTTCTTC. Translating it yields CASSRGNEQFF. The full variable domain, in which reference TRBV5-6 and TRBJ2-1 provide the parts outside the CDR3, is DAGVTQSPTHLIKTRGQQVTLRCSPKSGHDTVSWYQQALGQGPQFIFQYYEEEERQRGNFPDRFSGHQFPNYSSELNVNALLLGDSALYLCASSRGNEQFFGPGTRLTVL.